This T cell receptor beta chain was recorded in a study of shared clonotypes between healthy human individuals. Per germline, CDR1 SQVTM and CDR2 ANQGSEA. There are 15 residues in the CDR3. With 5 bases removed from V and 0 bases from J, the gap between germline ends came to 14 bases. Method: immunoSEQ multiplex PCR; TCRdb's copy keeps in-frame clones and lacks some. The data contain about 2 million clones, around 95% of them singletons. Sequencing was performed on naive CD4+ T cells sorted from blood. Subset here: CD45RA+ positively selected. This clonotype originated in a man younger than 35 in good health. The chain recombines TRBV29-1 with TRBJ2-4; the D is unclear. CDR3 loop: CSVLGNRKAKNIQYF. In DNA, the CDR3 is TGCAGCGTTCTGGGAAACCGTAAAGCCAAAAACATTCAGTACTTC.